This T cell receptor (beta chain) was sequenced during a study of regulatory T cells in long-lasting Graves disease. Notes on the study in general: Accuracy was perhaps lowered by the small sample size.

This clonotype was observed at least ten times. Antigen: not known. Germline V gives CDR1 SEHNR, CDR2 FQNEAQ (reference sequence). V lost 1 base to trimming and J lost 15 bases, with 10 bases between them. This CDR3 contains 11 residues. Combining iRepertoire HTBI primers with Arm-PCR of CDR3 regions, the authors built TCR beta libraries. TCRdb re-called the multiplex PCR reads with MiXCR, one entry per CDR3 protein. The sample records 350,000 to 500,000 distinct CDR3 sequences, 14% being singletons. Specified time point: newly diagnosed GD, antithyroid drugs for less than 3 months. Scientists built the TCR library using RNA that was extracted from PBMCs. The sample was also reused in another study, on T cells in Graves' hyperthyroidism and ophthalmopathy. This second study notes: The study defined stable Graves' hyperthyroidism as no ophthalmopathy progression within 18 months.

The receptor comes from a woman aged 50 to 60 with Graves disease. V usage is TRBV7-9 and J usage is TRBJ2-1, with unresolved D. The source material was peripheral blood mononuclear cells (PBMCs), sampled at new diagnosis, from a patient treated with antithyroid drugs. CDR3 bases: TGTGCCAGCAGCTTAGGGACCGAACCGTTCTTC. This encodes CASSLGTEPFF.